The TCR beta chain under discussion was sequenced for a study of post-analysis software for immune sequencing data. Study in general: Included courses were relapsing-remitting and secondary progressive multiple sclerosis; progressive-relapsing multiple sclerosis was also included. General observations from the study: Five TRBV segments, including TRBV5-6, TRBV5-1 and TRBV20-1, were more frequent in patients than controls.

The sample holds one count of this clonotype. Its specificity is not known. V was clipped by 3 bases and J by 2 bases; unmatched bases: 10. There are 16 residues in the CDR3. Germline V gene data show CDR1 as DFQATT and CDR2 as SNEGSKA (reference sequence). Presence of unique molecular identifiers characterized the TCR beta cDNA libraries. TCRdb reprocessed the PCR reads with MiXCR, giving one entry per CDR3 protein. The table has about 770,000 distinct CDR3 sequences, more than 45% seen once; the top ten hold approximately 4.4%. The origin of this receptor is a girl aged 10-17 years with multiple sclerosis. This sequence joins TRBV20-1 and TRBJ2-3; 8 bases agree with TRBD2. The material sequenced was blood. The CDR3 protein is CSARDVSGNYTDTQYF. DNA for the CDR3: TGCAGTGCTAGGGACGTTAGCGGGAATTACACAGATACGCAGTATTTT.